Below, 13 T cell receptor beta chains from the same sample are listed, as sequenced in a study of shared clonotypes between healthy human individuals. The protocol was immunoSEQ multiplex PCR, while the TCRdb copy is restricted to in-frame clones and leaves out a portion. The sample carries roughly 170,000 clones, over 50% recorded once. The sample comprised memory CD4+ T cells sorted from blood. Subset: CD45RA-negative fraction. These TCRs come from a man aged 25-45 years in good health.

The V gene is TRBV18, the J gene TRBJ2-5, with D possibly called TRBD1 or TRBD2 (7 bases each). Looked up from germline, CDR1 is KGHSH and CDR2 is LQKENI. The CDR3 is made up of 16 amino acids. Trimming stripped 1 base from V and 1 base from J, with 13 bases between. CDR3 DNA sequence: TGTGCCAGCTCACCACGTGGCAGGGGGGGCCAAGAGACCCAGTACTTC. Amino acids: CASSPRGRGGQETQYF.

The rearrangement links TRBV7-7 to TRBJ2-3; D gene ambiguous. The ends were cut back, 2 bases at V and 2 bases at J, with 11 bases in the middle. The CDR3 contains 15 residues. The V gene's germline CDR1 is SSHAT and CDR2 FNYEAQ (reference sequence). DNA of the CDR3: TGTGCCAGCAGCTTAAACCCCGGAGCCACAGATACGCAGTATTTT. It translates to CASSLNPGATDTQYF.

This chain uses TRBV6-1 with TRBJ2-7; D uncertain. Germline values: CDR1 MNHNS, CDR2 SASEGT. Between the trimmed V and J ends, which lost 5 bases and 2 bases, there was a span of 10 bases. The CDR3 covers 13 residues. The chain's CDR3 is CASSLPVTYEQYF. The CDR3 bases are TGTGCCAGCAGTTTACCCGTTACCTACGAGCAGTACTTC.

Comments on this clone: Other DNA sequences in the sample encode the same CDR3. The V call is TRBV5-1, the J call TRBJ2-2; D is possibly TRBD1 (5 bases). The CDR3 extends over 15 amino acids. Trimming took 1 base from V and 1 from J, leaving 8 bases between them. CDR1 is SGHRS, CDR2 YFSETQ, per germline. The CDR3 DNA is TGCGCCAGCAGCTTGTACGGACAGAACACCGGGGAGCTGTTTTTT. Translation: CASSLYGQNTGELFF.

This chain joins TRBV2 and TRBJ2-5; 8 bases fit TRBD2. With V trimmed by 8 bases and J by 2 bases, 4 bases remained unmatched. This CDR3 comprises 13 residues. CDR1 is SNHLY, CDR2 FYNNEI, per germline. CDR3 region: CASGGLAQETQYF. The CDR3 bases are TGTGCCAGCGGAGGACTAGCACAAGAGACCCAGTACTTC.

This clone was observed a handful of times. The chain couples TRBV4-1 to TRBJ2-5; TRBD1 agrees at 10 bases. The CDR3 extends over 17 amino acids. The junction had 10 bases not matched to a gene; V was cut back by 1 base and J by 5 bases. Germline V gene lookup returns CDR1 MGHRA and CDR2 YSYEKL. This CDR3 is CASSQVGRDRGVETQYF. CDR3 nucleotide sequence: TGCGCCAGCAGCCAAGTTGGCCGGGACAGGGGTGTCGAGACCCAGTACTTC.

The chain has TRBV2 and TRBJ2-7; 10 nucleotides match TRBD1. The CDR3 runs to 14 residues. J was trimmed by 1 base and V by 11 bases; bases with no gene match: 8. Germline V gene data show CDR1 as SNHLY and CDR2 as FYNNEI. The CDR3 reads CASEGDRGSYEQYF. The DNA for the CDR3 is TGTGCCTCCGAAGGGGACAGGGGTTCCTACGAGCAGTACTTC.

The chain is built from TRBV19 and TRBJ1-2; TRBD1 agrees at 9 bases. The CDR3 is made up of 16 amino acids. Germline CDR1 reads LNHDA; CDR2 reads SQIVND (reference sequence). Germline trimming cut 4 bases from V and 6 bases from J; bases unmatched to any gene: 12. CDR3 sequence: CASSTRVGQGNDGYTF. The CDR3 DNA follows: TGTGCCAGTAGTACCCGAGTAGGACAGGGGAATGATGGCTACACCTTC. The full variable domain, completed using reference TRBV19 and TRBJ1-2, is DGGITQSPKYLFRKEGQNVTLSCEQNLNHDAMYWYRQDPGQGLRLIYYSQIVNDFQKGDIAEGYSVSREKKESFPLTVTSAQKNPTAFYLCASSTRVGQGNDGYTFGSGTRLTVV.

This chain connects TRBV9 to TRBJ1-3; D might be TRBD1 (6 bases). CDR3 length equals 21 residues. The germline CDR1 and CDR2 sequences are SGDLS and YYNGEE. The V gene lost 2 bases and the J gene lost 2 bases, with 29 bases spanning the gap. As DNA, the CDR3 is TGTGCCAGCAGCGTTGGCGGAAGGGCAGGGGCCTTAACGGAGCCTGGAAACACCATATATTTT. It yields the protein CASSVGGRAGALTEPGNTIYF.

This chain connects TRBV5-5 to TRBJ2-2; D is possibly TRBD1 (5 bases). The V end was cut by 4 bases, the J end by 0 bases, with 10 bases between. From germline, CDR1 is SGHKS and CDR2 YYEKEE (reference sequence). The CDR3 totals 15 residues. In DNA, the CDR3 is TGTGCCAGCAGCCATAAGACAGCGAACACCGGGGAGCTGTTTTTT. It codes for CASSHKTANTGELFF.

This chain joins TRBV7-8 and TRBJ2-1, with 8 bases identical to TRBD1. The J segment lost 0 bases and the V segment lost 3 bases, leaving 10 bases of the junction unmatched. The CDR3 runs to 18 residues. Per the germline V gene, CDR1 is SGHVS and CDR2 is FQNEAQ. CDR3 bases: TGTGCCAGCAGCTTCCGCACAGGGGGGCGGACCTCCTACAATGAGCAGTTCTTC. The encoded protein is CASSFRTGGRTSYNEQFF.

This clone was recorded many times. The chain recombines TRBV19 with TRBJ2-7; the D is unclear. CDR1 is LNHDA and CDR2 is SQIVND in the germline V gene (reference sequence). The CDR3 covers 13 residues. Trimming took 5 bases from V and 1 from J, leaving 9 bases between them. CDR3 amino acids: CASSRQPSYEQYF. The CDR3 DNA reads TGTGCCAGTAGTCGCCAGCCTTCCTACGAGCAGTACTTC.

This clone came up a few times. This chain links TRBV10-3 with TRBJ2-7, with 8 positions matching TRBD1. With V trimmed by 6 bases and J by 6 bases, 10 bases remained unmatched. The CDR3 runs 14 residues. In germline, CDR1 is ENHRY, CDR2 SYGVKD. The CDR3 is CAIRPDRVSLEQYF. The CDR3 nucleotides are TGTGCCATCAGGCCGGACAGGGTCAGTCTCGAGCAGTACTTC.